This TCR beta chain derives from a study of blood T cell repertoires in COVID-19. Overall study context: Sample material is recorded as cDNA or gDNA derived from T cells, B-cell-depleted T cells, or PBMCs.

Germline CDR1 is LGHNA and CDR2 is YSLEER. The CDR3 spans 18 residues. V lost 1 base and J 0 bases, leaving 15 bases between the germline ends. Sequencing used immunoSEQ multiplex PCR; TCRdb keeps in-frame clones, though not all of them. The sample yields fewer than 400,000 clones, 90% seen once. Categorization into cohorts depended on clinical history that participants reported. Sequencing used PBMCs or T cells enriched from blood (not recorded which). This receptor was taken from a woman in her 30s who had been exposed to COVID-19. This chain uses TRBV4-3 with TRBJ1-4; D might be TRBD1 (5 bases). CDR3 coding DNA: TGCGCCAGCAGCCAAGTTCCAGTAGGGGTGGCAACTAATGAAAAACTGTTTTTT. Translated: CASSQVPVGVATNEKLFF.